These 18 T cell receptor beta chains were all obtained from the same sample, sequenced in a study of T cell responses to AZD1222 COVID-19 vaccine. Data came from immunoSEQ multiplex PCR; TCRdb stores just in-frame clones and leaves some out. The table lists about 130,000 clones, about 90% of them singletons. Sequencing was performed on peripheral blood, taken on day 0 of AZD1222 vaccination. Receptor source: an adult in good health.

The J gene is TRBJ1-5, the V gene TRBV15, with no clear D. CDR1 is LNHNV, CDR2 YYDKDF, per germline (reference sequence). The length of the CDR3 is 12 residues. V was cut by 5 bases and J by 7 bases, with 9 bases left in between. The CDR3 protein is CATSGRYQPQHF. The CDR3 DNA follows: TGTGCCACCAGCGGCAGGTACCAGCCCCAGCATTTT.

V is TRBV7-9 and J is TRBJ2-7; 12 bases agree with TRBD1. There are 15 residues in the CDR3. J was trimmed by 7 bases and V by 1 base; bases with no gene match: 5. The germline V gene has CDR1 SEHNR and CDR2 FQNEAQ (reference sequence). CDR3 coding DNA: TGTGCCAGCAGCTTAGGGGGACAGGGGGCATGGGAGCAGTACTTC. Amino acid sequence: CASSLGGQGAWEQYF.

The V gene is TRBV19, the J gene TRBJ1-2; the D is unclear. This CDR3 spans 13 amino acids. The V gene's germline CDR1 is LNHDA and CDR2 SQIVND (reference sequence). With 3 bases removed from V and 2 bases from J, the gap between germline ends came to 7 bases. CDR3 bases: TGTGCCAGTAGTATGCAGCCAAACTATGGCTACACCTTC. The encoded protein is CASSMQPNYGYTF.

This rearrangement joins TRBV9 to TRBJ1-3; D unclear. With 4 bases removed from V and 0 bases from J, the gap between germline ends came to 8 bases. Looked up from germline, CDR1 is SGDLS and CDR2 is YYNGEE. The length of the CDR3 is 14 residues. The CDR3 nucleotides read TGTGCCAGCAGCCCACATCGCTCTGGAAACACCATATATTTT. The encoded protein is CASSPHRSGNTIYF. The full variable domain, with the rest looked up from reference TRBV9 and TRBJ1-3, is DSGVTQTPKHLITATGQRVTLRCSPRSGDLSVYWYQQSLDQGLQFLIQYYNGEERAKGNILERFSAQQFPDLHSELNLSSLELGDSALYFCASSPHRSGNTIYFGEGSWLTVV.

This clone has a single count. DNA for the CDR3: TGTGCCAGCAGCTCCTTAGCGGGGGGGATCACAGATACGCAGTATTTT. Translation gives CASSSLAGGITDTQYF. The chain employs TRBV7-2 and TRBJ2-3; 11 bases fit TRBD2. Germline values: CDR1 SGHTA, CDR2 FQGNSA. The trim removed 4 bases at V and 2 bases at J, leaving 5 bases unmatched. This CDR3 contains 16 residues.

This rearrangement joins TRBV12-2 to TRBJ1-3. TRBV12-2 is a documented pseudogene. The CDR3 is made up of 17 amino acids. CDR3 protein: CASRPIPGKSSGNTIYF. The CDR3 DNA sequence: TGTGCAAGTCGCCCCATCCCGGGTAAGAGCTCTGGAAACACCATATATTTT.

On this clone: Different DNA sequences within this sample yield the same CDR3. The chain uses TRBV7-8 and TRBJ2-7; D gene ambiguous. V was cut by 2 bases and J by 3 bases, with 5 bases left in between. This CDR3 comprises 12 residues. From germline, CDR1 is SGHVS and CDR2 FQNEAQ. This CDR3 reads CASSLSGYEQYF. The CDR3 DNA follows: TGTGCCAGCAGCTTATCGGGCTACGAGCAGTACTTC.

The CDR3 protein is CASSLGQIYEQYF. CDR3 sequence (DNA): TGTGCCAGTAGTCTCGGACAGATCTACGAGCAGTACTTC. The chain combines TRBV19 with TRBJ2-7; possible D gene TRBD1, 6 bases. There are 13 residues in the CDR3. Germline assignment: CDR1 LNHDA and CDR2 SQIVND (reference sequence). V gave up 5 bases and J gave up 3 bases, with 11 bases separating them.

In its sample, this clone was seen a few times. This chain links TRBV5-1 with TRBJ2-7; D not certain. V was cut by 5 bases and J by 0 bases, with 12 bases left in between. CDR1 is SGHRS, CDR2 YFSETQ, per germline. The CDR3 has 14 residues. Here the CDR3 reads CASRLVTDSYEQYF. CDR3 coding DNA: TGCGCCAGCAGACTTGTGACGGACTCCTACGAGCAGTACTTC.

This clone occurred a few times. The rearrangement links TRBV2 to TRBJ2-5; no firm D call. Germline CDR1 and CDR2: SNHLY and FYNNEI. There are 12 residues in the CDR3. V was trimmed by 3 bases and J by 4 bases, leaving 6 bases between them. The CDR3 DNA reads TGTGCCAGCAGTGACAGTGCAGAGACCCAGTACTTC. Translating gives CASSDSAETQYF.

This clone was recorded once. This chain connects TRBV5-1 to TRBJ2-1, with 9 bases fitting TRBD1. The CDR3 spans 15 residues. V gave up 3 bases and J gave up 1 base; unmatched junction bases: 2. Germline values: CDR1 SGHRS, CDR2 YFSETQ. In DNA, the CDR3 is TGCGCCAGCAGCTCCGGGACAGGGTCCTACAATGAGCAGTTCTTC. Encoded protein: CASSSGTGSYNEQFF.

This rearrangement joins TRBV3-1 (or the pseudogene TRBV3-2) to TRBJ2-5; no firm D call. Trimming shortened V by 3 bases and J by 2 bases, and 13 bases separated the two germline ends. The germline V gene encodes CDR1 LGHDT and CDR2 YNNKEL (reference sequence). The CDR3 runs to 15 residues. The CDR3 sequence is CASSQWLREQETQYF. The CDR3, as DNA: TGTGCCAGCAGCCAGTGGCTCCGCGAGCAAGAGACCCAGTACTTC.

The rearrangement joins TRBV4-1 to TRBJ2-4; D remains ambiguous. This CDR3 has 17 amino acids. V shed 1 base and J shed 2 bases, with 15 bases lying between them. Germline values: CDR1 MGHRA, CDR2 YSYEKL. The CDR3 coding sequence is TGCGCCAGCAGCCAAGGGGCAGAGGCTAGGACCAAAAACATTCAGTACTTC. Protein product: CASSQGAEARTKNIQYF.

Here the CDR3 DNA reads TGTGCCAGTAGGTCGGGGGAAAATGAAAAACTGTTTTTT. This sequence encodes CASRSGENEKLFF. J is TRBJ1-4 and V is TRBV19; a weak D match, TRBD1 (5 bases). The CDR3 spans 13 residues. V lost 6 bases and J lost 5, with 10 bases in between. Per germline, CDR1 LNHDA and CDR2 SQIVND (reference sequence).

The CDR3 spells CAWGPSPTGPANYGYTF. The CDR3 coding sequence is TGTGCCTGGGGCCCATCCCCGACAGGTCCGGCGAACTATGGCTACACCTTC. The V and J genes are TRBV30 and TRBJ1-2, with D perhaps matching TRBD1 (6 bases). V gave up 5 bases and J gave up 2 bases, with 24 bases separating them. The CDR3 is 17 amino acids. Looked up from germline, CDR1 is GTSNPN and CDR2 is SVGIG (reference sequence).

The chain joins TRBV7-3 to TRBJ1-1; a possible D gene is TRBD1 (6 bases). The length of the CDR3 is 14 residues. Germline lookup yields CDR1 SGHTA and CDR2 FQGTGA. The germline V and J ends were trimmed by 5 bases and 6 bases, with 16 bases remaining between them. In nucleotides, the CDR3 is TGTGCCAGCAGCCCTCAGGCCGGGGGCTCTGAAGCTTTCTTT. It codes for CASSPQAGGSEAFF.

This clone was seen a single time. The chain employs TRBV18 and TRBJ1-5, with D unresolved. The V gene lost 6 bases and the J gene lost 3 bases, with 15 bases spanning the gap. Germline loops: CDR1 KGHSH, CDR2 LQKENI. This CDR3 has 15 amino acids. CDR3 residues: CASSPVAFANQPQHF. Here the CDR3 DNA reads TGTGCCAGCTCCCCCGTAGCCTTTGCCAATCAGCCCCAGCATTTT.

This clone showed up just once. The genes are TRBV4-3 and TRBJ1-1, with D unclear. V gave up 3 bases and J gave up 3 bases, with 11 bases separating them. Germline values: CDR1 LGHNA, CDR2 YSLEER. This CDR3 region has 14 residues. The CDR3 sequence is CASSQERMDTEAFF. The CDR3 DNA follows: TGCGCCAGCAGCCAGGAGCGGATGGACACTGAAGCTTTCTTT.